This record looks at one TCR beta chain sequence and its context. Germline lookup yields CDR1 SGHKS and CDR2 YYEKEE (reference sequence). Trimming stripped 4 bases from V and 6 bases from J, with 19 bases between. CDR3 size: 15 residues. This sample was included in a study of Graves' ophthalmopathy and Graves' hyperthyroidism. Those donors who had ophthalmopathy presented with moderate-to-severe activity, a CAS of ≥3, a NOSPECS of ≥4 and a duration under 3 months. Amplification of the TCR beta CDR3 regions used RNA transcripts (as template). An initial RT-PCR round employing HTBI primers preceded a second-round multiplex PCR. Each CDR3 protein gets one entry after TCRdb re-called the multiplex PCR reads with MiXCR. This sample has around 340,000 distinct CDR3 sequences, with around a sixth found just once.

The sample was peripheral blood. The clonotype originates from an adult man with Graves' ophthalmopathy. The chain couples TRBV5-5 to TRBJ1-2, with D perhaps matching TRBD1 (5 bases). CDR3 coding DNA: TGTGCCAGCAGCATAGGGACCGCCACCCAACATGGCTACACCTTC. Translating gives CASSIGTATQHGYTF. Full variable domain (rest looked up from reference TRBV5-5 and TRBJ1-2): DAGVTQSPTHLIKTRGQQVTLRCSPISGHKSVSWYQQVLGQGPQFIFQYYEKEERGRGNFPDRFSARQFPNYSSELNVNALLLGDSALYLCASSIGTATQHGYTFGSGTRLTVV.